This T cell receptor beta chain was identified during a study of blood T cell repertoires in COVID-19. Assay used: immunoSEQ multiplex PCR; TCRdb lists only in-frame clones, some missing. The table includes more than 250,000 clones, about 89% detected once. Germline V gene sequence: CDR1 SNHLY, CDR2 FYNNEI. The ends lost 7 bases at V and 5 bases at J; junction bases unmatched: 13. The CDR3 is made up of 15 amino acids. The source of this sequence is a man aged 18 to 29 who had recovered from COVID-19. The gene calls are TRBV2 and TRBJ2-5; 7 bases align to TRBD1. The sequenced sample was peripheral blood. In nucleotides, the CDR3 is TGTGCCAGCAAACCCATACAGGGGAGTCAGGAGACCCAGTACTTC. The encoded protein is CASKPIQGSQETQYF. Filled out from reference TRBV2 and TRBJ2-5, the complete variable domain reads EPEVTQTPSHQVTQMGQEVILRCVPISNHLYFYWYRQILGQKVEFLVSFYNNEISEKSEIFDDQFSVERPDGSNFTLKIRSTKLEDSAMYFCASKPIQGSQETQYFGPGTRLLVL.